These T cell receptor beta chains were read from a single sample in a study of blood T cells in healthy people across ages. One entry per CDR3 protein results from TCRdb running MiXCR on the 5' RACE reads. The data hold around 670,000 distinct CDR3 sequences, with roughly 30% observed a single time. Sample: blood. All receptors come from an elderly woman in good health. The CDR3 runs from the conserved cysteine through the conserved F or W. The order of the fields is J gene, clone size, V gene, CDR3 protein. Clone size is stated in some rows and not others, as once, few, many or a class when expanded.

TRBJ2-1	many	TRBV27	CASSLGTSGGHYNEQFF
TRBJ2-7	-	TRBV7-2	CASSLAGGSGEQYF
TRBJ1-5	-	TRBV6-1	CANSEHRGQPQHF
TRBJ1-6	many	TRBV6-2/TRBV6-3	CASRDRKNSPLHF
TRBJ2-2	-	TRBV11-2	CASSLGPSVGELFF
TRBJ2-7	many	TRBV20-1	CSANRDTSYEQYF
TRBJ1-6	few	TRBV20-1	CSARSSPSGGESPLHF
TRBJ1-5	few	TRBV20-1	CSARDVRVGVGPQHF
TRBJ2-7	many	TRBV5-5	CASSSERGSYYEQYF
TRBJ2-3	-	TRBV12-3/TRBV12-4	CASSRGGGKTDTQYF
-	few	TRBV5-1	CASSRDRVVYNEQYF
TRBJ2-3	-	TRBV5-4	CASSLAVQDTQYF
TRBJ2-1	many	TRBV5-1	CASSPELAGGGEQFF
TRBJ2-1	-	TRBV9	CASSVAGKSPYKGYNEQFF
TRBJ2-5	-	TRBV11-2	CASGLWDRQETQYF
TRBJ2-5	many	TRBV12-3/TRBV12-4	CASSLGDRDRETQYF
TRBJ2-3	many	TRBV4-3	CASSQDLASTDTQYF
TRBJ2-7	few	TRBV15	CATSRDPVDEQYF
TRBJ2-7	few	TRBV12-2	CASRLPLDYEQYF
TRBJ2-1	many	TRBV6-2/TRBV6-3	CASKGSGGYNEQFF
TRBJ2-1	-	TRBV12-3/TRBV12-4	CANRRGERNDNEQFF
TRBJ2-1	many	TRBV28	CARRQGEYNEQFF
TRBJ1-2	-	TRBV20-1	CSARTGGWENYGYTF
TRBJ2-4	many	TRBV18	CASSPLGTSRTNIQYF
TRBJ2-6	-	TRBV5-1	CASSLDGSGANVPTF
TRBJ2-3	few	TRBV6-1	CASSTQQGTRSTDTQYF